This T cell receptor (beta chain) was sequenced in a study of glioma-infiltrating T cells. Germline V lookup: CDR1 MNHNS, CDR2 SASEGT. The ends were cut back, 7 bases at V and 3 bases at J, with 18 bases in the middle. The CDR3 covers 15 residues. Using RNA template, CDR3s of TCR alpha and beta were amplified with iRepertoire arm-PCR. Each CDR3 protein gets one entry after TCRdb re-called the multiplex PCR reads with MiXCR. The sample has about 130,000 distinct CDR3 sequences; about 22% are singletons. Ten or more counts support this clonotype. The sequenced sample consisted of glioma tissue, nonneoplastic brain tissue, or PBMCs (not recorded which). The V call is TRBV6-1, the J call TRBJ1-1; the D gene is possibly TRBD1 (5 bases). This clonotype originated in a human donor with low-grade glioma or glioblastoma, undergoing nonglioma brain surgery, or in good health (not recorded which). Here the CDR3 DNA reads TGTGCCAGCAAAAGCACGGGGCGCCCCTACACTGAAGCTTTCTTT. It encodes CASKSTGRPYTEAFF.